This T cell receptor (beta chain) emerged from a study of cytomegalovirus exposure and HLA in healthy donors. Study-level background: One earlier analysis, a look at approximately 190 million T cells, found some 120 million unique TCR beta sequences. Overall study findings and caveats: A missense variant in DCLRE1C was later tied to TCR beta V- and J-gene trimming. By HLA locus, TCR association rates varied in a later analysis, with DRB1 showing the most and HLA-C the fewest.

For this clone: Its antigen is not known. One end of the junction does not line up with germline, which may come from a read error.

Germline V gives CDR1 SEHNR, CDR2 FQNEAQ (reference sequence). The CDR3 contains 15 residues. Both 60 Vbeta primers and 13 Jbeta primers went into the PCR. Clones were read by immunoSEQ multiplex PCR, and TCRdb kept only the in-frame ones, dropping some. Of over 50,000 clones in the sample, 70% to 90% were seen once. The sequence derives from a man aged 25 to 40 in good health and CMV-seropositive. The sample taken for sequencing was PBMCs. The chain recombines TRBV7-9 with TRBJ2-1; 8 positions agree with TRBD2. The CDR3 loop reads CSSSYTSGPYNEQFF. The CDR3 DNA reads TGTTCCAGCAGCTATACTAGCGGTCCCTACAATGAGCAGTTCTTC.